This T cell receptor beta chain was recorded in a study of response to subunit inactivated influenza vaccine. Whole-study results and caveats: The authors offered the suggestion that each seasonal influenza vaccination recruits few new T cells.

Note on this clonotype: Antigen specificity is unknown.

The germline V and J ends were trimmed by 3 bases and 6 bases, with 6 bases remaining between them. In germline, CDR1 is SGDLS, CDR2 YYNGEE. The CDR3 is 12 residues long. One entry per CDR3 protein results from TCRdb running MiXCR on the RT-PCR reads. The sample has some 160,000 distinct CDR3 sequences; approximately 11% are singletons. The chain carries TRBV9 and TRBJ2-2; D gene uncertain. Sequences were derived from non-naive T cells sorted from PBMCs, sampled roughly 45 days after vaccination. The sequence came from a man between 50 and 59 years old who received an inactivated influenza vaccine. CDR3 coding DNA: TGTGCCAGCAGCGGACTCCCCGGGGAGCTGTTTTTT. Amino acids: CASSGLPGELFF.